This entry concerns a single T cell receptor (beta chain). Clones were read by immunoSEQ multiplex PCR, and TCRdb kept only the in-frame ones, dropping some. The sample holds about 93,000 clones, roughly nine tenths seen once. This CDR3 region has 13 residues. J lost 4 bases, V lost 4 bases, and 2 bases had no gene match. These data belong to a study of T cell responses to AZD1222 COVID-19 vaccine. This sequence originates from an adult who received the AZD1222 COVID-19 vaccine. The sequencing used peripheral blood, collected 28 days after the second AZD1222 dose. This chain joins TRBV12-3 or TRBV12-4 and TRBJ2-5; 8 bases map to TRBD1. The CDR3 protein is CASSSDRGETQYF. The CDR3 DNA is TGTGCCAGCAGTTCAGACAGGGGAGAGACCCAGTACTTC.